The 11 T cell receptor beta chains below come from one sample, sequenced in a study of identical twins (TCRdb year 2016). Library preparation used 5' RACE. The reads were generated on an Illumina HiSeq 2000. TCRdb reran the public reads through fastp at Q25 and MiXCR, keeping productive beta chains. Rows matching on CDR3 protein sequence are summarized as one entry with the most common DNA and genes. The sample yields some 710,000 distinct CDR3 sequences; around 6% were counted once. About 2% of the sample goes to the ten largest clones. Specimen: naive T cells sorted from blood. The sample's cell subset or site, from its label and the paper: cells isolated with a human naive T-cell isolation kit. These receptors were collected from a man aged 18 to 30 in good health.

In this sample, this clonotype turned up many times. Here the CDR3 DNA reads TGTGCCAGCAGCTTAGCGCGGGGGCCTGAAGCTTTCTTT. Amino acids: CASSLARGPEAFF. V and J are TRBV7-9 and TRBJ1-1; TRBD1 is a possible D gene (6 bases). The germline V gene has CDR1 SEHNR and CDR2 FQNEAQ (reference sequence). CDR3 length: 13 amino acids. Trimming removed 0 bases from V and 6 bases from J, with 8 bases in between.

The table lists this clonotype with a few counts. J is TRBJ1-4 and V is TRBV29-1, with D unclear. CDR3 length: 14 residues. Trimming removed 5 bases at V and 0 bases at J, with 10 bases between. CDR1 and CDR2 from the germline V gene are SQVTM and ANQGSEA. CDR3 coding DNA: TGCAGCGTTTTGCAAGTTGCAACTAATGAAAAACTGTTTTTT. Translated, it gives CSVLQVATNEKLFF.

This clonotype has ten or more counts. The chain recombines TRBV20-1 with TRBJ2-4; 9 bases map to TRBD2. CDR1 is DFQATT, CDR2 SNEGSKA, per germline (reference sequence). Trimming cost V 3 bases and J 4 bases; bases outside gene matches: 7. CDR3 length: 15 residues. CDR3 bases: TGCAGTGCTAGTGCATGGACTAGCGAAAAAAACATTCAGTACTTC. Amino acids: CSASAWTSEKNIQYF.

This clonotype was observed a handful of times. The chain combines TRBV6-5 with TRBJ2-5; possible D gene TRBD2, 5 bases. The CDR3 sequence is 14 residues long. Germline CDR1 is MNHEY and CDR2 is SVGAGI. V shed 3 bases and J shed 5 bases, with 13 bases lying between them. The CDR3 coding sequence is TGTGCCAGCAGTTATAGCGAGAAGAGGGAGACCCAGTACTTC. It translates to CASSYSEKRETQYF.

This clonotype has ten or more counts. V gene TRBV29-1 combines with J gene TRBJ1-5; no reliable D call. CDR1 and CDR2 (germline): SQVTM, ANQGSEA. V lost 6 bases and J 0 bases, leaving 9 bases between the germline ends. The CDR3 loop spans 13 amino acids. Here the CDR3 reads CSVADGSNQPQHF. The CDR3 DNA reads TGCAGCGTCGCGGACGGTAGCAATCAGCCCCAGCATTTT.

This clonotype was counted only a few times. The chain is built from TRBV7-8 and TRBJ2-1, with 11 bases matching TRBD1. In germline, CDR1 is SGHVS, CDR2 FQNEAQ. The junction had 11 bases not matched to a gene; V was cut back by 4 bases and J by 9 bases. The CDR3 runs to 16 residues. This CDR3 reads CASSSYWGQGESEQFF. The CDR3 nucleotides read TGTGCCAGCAGCTCCTACTGGGGACAGGGGGAGAGTGAGCAGTTCTTC.

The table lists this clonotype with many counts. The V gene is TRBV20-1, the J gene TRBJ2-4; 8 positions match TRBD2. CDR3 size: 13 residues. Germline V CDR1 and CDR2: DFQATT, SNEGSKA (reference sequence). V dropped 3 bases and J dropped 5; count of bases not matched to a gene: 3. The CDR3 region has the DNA TGCAGTGCTAGGGGACTAGGCGAAAACATTCAGTACTTC. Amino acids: CSARGLGENIQYF.

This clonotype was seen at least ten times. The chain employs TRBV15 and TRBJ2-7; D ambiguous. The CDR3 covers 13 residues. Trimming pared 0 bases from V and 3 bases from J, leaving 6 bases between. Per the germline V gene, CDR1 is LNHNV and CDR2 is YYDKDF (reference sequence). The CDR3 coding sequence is TGTGCCACCAGCAGAGACCCGATCTACGAGCAGTACTTC. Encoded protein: CATSRDPIYEQYF.

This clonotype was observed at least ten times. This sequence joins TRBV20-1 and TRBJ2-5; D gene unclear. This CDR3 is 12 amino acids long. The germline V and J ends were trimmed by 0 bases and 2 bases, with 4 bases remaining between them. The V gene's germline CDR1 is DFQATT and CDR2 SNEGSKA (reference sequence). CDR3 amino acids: CSARDRQETQYF. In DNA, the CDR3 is TGCAGTGCTAGAGACCGACAAGAGACCCAGTACTTC.

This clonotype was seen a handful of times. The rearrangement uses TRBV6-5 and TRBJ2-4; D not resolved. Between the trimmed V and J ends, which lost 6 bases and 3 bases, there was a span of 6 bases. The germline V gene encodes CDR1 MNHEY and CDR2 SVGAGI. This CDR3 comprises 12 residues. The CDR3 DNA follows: TGTGCCAGCAGCCCCGACAAAAACATTCAGTACTTC. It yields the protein CASSPDKNIQYF.

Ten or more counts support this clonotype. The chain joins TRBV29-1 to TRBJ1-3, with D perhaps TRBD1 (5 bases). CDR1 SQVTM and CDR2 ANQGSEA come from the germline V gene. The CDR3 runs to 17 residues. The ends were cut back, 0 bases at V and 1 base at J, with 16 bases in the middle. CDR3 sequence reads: CSVEDGRQKPSGNTIYF. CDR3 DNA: TGCAGCGTTGAAGACGGGAGACAGAAGCCTTCTGGAAACACCATATATTTT.